This T cell receptor (beta chain) was retrieved from a study of preoperative IRX-2 immunotherapy in early breast cancer. TCRdb's copy holds only in-frame clones and misses some; the assay was immunoSEQ multiplex PCR. The sample lists 43,000 or so clones; over 85% were seen once. Germline CDR1 is GTSNPN and CDR2 is SVGIG (reference sequence). Trimming removed 4 bases at V and 14 bases at J, with 14 bases between. This CDR3 spans 10 amino acids. The treatment denotes: preoperative locoregional IRX-2 cytokine immunotherapy. The source is a human donor with breast cancer. Source: tumor tissue, taken after IRX-2 immunotherapy. The chain carries TRBV30 and TRBJ1-2; the D is unclear. The CDR3 region has the DNA TGTGCCTGGAATACGCGGTACCTAACCTTC. This sequence encodes CAWNTRYLTF.